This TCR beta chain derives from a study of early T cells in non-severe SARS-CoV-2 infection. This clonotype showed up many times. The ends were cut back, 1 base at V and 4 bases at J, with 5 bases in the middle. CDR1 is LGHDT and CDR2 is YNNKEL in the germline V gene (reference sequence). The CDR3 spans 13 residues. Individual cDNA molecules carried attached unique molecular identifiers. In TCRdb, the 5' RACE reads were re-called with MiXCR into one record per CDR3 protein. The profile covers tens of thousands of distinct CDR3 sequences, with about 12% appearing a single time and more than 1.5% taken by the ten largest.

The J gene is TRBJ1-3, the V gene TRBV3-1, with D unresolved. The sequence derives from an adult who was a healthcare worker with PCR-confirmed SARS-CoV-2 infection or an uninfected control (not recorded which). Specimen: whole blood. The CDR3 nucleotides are TGTGCCAGCAGCCAAGGACGCGGAAACACCATATATTTT. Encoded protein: CASSQGRGNTIYF.